Presented here are 24 T cell receptor beta chains from one specimen sequenced in a study of shared clonotypes between healthy human individuals. Clones were read by immunoSEQ multiplex PCR, and TCRdb kept only the in-frame ones, dropping some. This table holds about a million clones, about 76% found once. The sequenced material came from memory CD4+ T cells sorted from blood. Subset defined: CD45RA-negative fraction. These receptor sequences come from a man aged 18 to 35 in good health.

About this clone: At one of its ends the junction is not consistent with the germline gene, which may arise from a read error. The gene calls are TRBV27 and TRBJ1-2; D possibly corresponds to TRBD1 (6 bases). Germline-derived CDR1 and CDR2 are MNHEY and SMNVEV (reference sequence). The CDR3 totals 16 residues. The CDR3 region has the DNA TGTGCCAGCAGTCTATCGATCGGACAGTCGGCCTATGGCTACACCTTC. The encoded protein is CASSLSIGQSAYGYTF.

In DNA, the CDR3 is TGTGCCAGCAGCTTGGAGGCGGGTTCGGGCTACACCTTC. Its translation is CASSLEAGSGYTF. The chain links TRBV5-5 to TRBJ1-2; D is unclear. Trimming left V 0 bases short and J 8 bases short, with 11 bases between. CDR3 length: 13 amino acids. Germline V gene sequence: CDR1 SGHKS, CDR2 YYEKEE (reference sequence).

The genes are TRBV29-1 and TRBJ2-2; unclear D gene. The ends were cut back, 0 bases at V and 13 bases at J, with 21 bases in the middle. Germline V gene data show CDR1 as SQVTM and CDR2 as ANQGSEA. The CDR3 loop spans 15 amino acids. As DNA, the CDR3 is TGCAGCGTTGAAGATTCGGGCCCCACCCTAGGCGGGCTGTTTTTT. It yields the protein CSVEDSGPTLGGLFF.

On this clone: The sample has other DNA sequences that encode this CDR3 too. The chain combines TRBV19 with TRBJ2-2; D may be TRBD1 or TRBD2 (5 bases each). The CDR3 is 16 residues long. Between the trimmed V and J ends, which lost 1 base and 0 bases, there was a span of 9 bases. CDR1 and CDR2 from the germline V gene are LNHDA and SQIVND (reference sequence). The CDR3 bases are TGTGCCAGTAGTATAGGGGGGACGGCGAACACCGGGGAGCTGTTTTTT. Protein product: CASSIGGTANTGELFF.

V is TRBV18 and J is TRBJ2-5, with TRBD2 as a possible D gene (5 bases). The germline V and J ends were trimmed by 6 bases and 2 bases, with 10 bases remaining between them. This CDR3 contains 13 residues. Germline CDR1 is KGHSH and CDR2 is LQKENI. The CDR3 DNA is TGTGCCAGCTCGAGGACTTGGCAAGAGACCCAGTACTTC. It yields the protein CASSRTWQETQYF.

In DNA, the CDR3 is TGTGCCAGCAGCTTAGAACAAACCAATCAGCCCCAGCATTTT. Amino acid sequence: CASSLEQTNQPQHF. V is TRBV7-8 and J is TRBJ1-5; D not resolved. With 1 base removed from V and 3 bases from J, the gap between germline ends came to 7 bases. Germline V gene lookup returns CDR1 SGHVS and CDR2 FQNEAQ. CDR3 length: 14 amino acids.

The chain's CDR3 is CASSLRQGAAQPQHF. CDR3 coding DNA: TGTGCCAGCAGCTTAAGGCAGGGGGCCGCCCAGCCCCAGCATTTT. V usage is TRBV7-6 and J usage is TRBJ1-5, with 8 bases fitting TRBD1. Per germline, CDR1 SGHVS and CDR2 FNYEAQ. This CDR3 contains 15 residues. The V gene end was trimmed by 2 bases and the J gene end by 7 bases; junction bases not matched to a gene: 7.

On this clone: A much larger clonotype is one base distant, so this may be a read error. The genes are TRBV2 and TRBJ2-2; D not resolved. Trimming shortened V by 6 bases and J by 0 bases, and 2 bases separated the two germline ends. The CDR3 runs to 12 residues. Germline CDR1 reads SNHLY; CDR2 reads FYNNEI. The CDR3 reads CASRPNTGELFF. The CDR3 nucleotides read TGTGCCAGCAGGCCGAACACCGGGGAGCTGTTTTTT.

The chain joins TRBV5-4 to TRBJ1-3, with D possibly TRBD1 on 5 matching bases. Germline V gives CDR1 SGHNT, CDR2 YYREEE (reference sequence). The V end was cut by 4 bases, the J end by 0 bases, with 17 bases between. This CDR3 is built from 17 residues. The CDR3 loop reads CASSGPLTEASGNTIYF. Here the CDR3 DNA reads TGTGCCAGCAGCGGCCCCCTGACAGAAGCCTCTGGAAACACCATATATTTT.

V usage is TRBV29-1 and J usage is TRBJ1-3; D is unclear. Germline CDR1 reads SQVTM; CDR2 reads ANQGSEA. The ends were cut back, 6 bases at V and 0 bases at J, with 12 bases in the middle. CDR3 size: 14 residues. CDR3 DNA sequence: TGCAGCGTCCAAGGCAGACTCTCTGGAAACACCATATATTTT. Protein product: CSVQGRLSGNTIYF.

This clone was seen only a few times. A clone one base away is much larger, so this may be a read error. The chain uses TRBV18 and TRBJ2-2; 7 bases fit TRBD1. CDR1 KGHSH and CDR2 LQKENI come from the germline V gene. This CDR3 comprises 15 residues. The V gene end was trimmed by 4 bases and the J gene end by 2 bases; junction bases not matched to a gene: 4. Here the CDR3 DNA reads TGTGCCAGCTCACTGGGACAGATAAACACCGGGGAGCTGTTTTTT. Translated: CASSLGQINTGELFF.

The chain links TRBV6-5 to TRBJ2-1, with TRBD2 matching over 15 bases. Unmatched junction bases numbered 6, after V lost 2 bases and J lost 10 bases. The CDR3 length is 16 residues. The germline V gene has CDR1 MNHEY and CDR2 SVGAGI. The CDR3 loop reads CASSYGRTSGREEQFF. CDR3 sequence (DNA): TGTGCCAGCAGTTACGGTAGGACTAGCGGGAGGGAGGAGCAGTTCTTC.

V usage is TRBV6-5 and J usage is TRBJ1-1; D ambiguous. The CDR3 consists of 14 residues. Trimming removed 0 bases at V and 6 bases at J, with 11 bases between. The germline V gene encodes CDR1 MNHEY and CDR2 SVGAGI. The CDR3 here is CASSYSISSSEAFF. Here the CDR3 DNA reads TGTGCCAGCAGTTACTCGATATCTTCGTCTGAAGCTTTCTTT.

The CDR3 DNA is TGTGCCAGCACCCCCCTTTTTAACACTGAAGCTTTCTTT. This encodes CASTPLFNTEAFF. The V and J genes are TRBV28 and TRBJ1-1; D remains unclear. The V end lost 7 bases, the J end lost 2 bases, and 11 bases lay between the germline ends. CDR1 and CDR2 (germline): MDHEN, SYDVKM. The CDR3 has 13 amino acids.

This clone turned up a few times. The V gene is TRBV9, the J gene TRBJ1-1; weak D call: TRBD1 (5 bases). Germline loops: CDR1 SGDLS, CDR2 YYNGEE. V gave up 4 bases and J gave up 8 bases, with 12 bases separating them. The length of the CDR3 is 12 residues. The CDR3 region is CASSRDSLEAFF. The CDR3 region has the DNA TGTGCCAGCAGCAGAGACAGCCTGGAAGCTTTCTTT.

The V and J genes are TRBV6-1 and TRBJ1-5, with 10 nucleotides matching TRBD1. CDR3 size: 15 residues. Looked up from germline, CDR1 is MNHNS and CDR2 is SASEGT. The ends lost 6 bases at V and 6 bases at J; junction bases unmatched: 8. In DNA, the CDR3 is TGTGCCAGCAGATCCGGGACAGGGGAGGGTCAGCCCCAGCATTTT. This sequence encodes CASRSGTGEGQPQHF.

This clone was counted a few times. This chain links TRBV11-2 with TRBJ2-5; D unresolved. V was clipped by 1 base and J by 4 bases, with 13 bases between them. This CDR3 comprises 15 residues. Germline V gene data show CDR1 as SGHAT and CDR2 as FQNNGV. CDR3 coding DNA: TGTGCCAGCAGCTTAGGTCTCCCCTCTTTAGAGACCCAGTACTTC. It translates to CASSLGLPSLETQYF.

The V gene is TRBV30, the J gene TRBJ1-3; TRBD1 matches 9 bases. This CDR3 is 17 amino acids long. The germline V gene encodes CDR1 GTSNPN and CDR2 SVGIG (reference sequence). Trimming cost V 4 bases and J 8 bases; bases outside gene matches: 18. As DNA, the CDR3 is TGTGCCTGGATTCTCTTCCCGACAGGGGGTTTTTATCACACCATATATTTT. Encoded protein: CAWILFPTGGFYHTIYF.

The gene calls are TRBV9 and TRBJ2-5; tentative D call: TRBD2 (5 bases). With 1 base removed from V and 3 bases from J, the gap between germline ends came to 13 bases. This CDR3 comprises 15 residues. Germline loops: CDR1 SGDLS, CDR2 YYNGEE. CDR3 protein: CASSVRTGTKETQYF. As DNA, the CDR3 is TGTGCCAGCAGCGTAAGAACGGGAACCAAAGAGACCCAGTACTTC.

V gene TRBV28 combines with J gene TRBJ1-1; 11 nucleotides line up with TRBD1. V dropped 4 bases and J dropped 4; count of bases not matched to a gene: 5. CDR3 length equals 15 residues. Germline assignment: CDR1 MDHEN and CDR2 SYDVKM. The CDR3 sequence is CASSSAGTGGTEAFF. The CDR3 coding sequence is TGTGCCAGCAGTTCAGCAGGGACAGGGGGCACTGAAGCTTTCTTT.

This sequence joins TRBV10-3 and TRBJ1-2, with D tentatively TRBD1 (5 bases). The CDR3 spans 17 residues. Trimming pared 4 bases from V and 0 bases from J, leaving 18 bases between. Germline V CDR1 and CDR2: ENHRY, SYGVKD. CDR3 coding DNA: TGTGCCATCAGTGCCAGTGAATCCGGGGCGGCTAACTATGGCTACACCTTC. Translation: CAISASESGAANYGYTF.

The rearrangement links TRBV5-1 to TRBJ1-4; TRBD1 might be the D (5 bases). V lost 0 bases to trimming and J lost 0 bases, with 12 bases between them. Per the germline V gene, CDR1 is SGHRS and CDR2 is YFSETQ. The CDR3 covers 17 residues. The CDR3 nucleotides are TGCGCCAGCAGCTTGGAGGGGACGCCTGCAACTAATGAAAAACTGTTTTTT. The encoded protein is CASSLEGTPATNEKLFF.

The chain joins TRBV4-1 to TRBJ2-1, with D possibly matching TRBD1 (6 bases). Trimming removed 4 bases at V and 8 bases at J, with 21 bases between. The CDR3 loop spans 16 amino acids. Germline CDR1 is MGHRA and CDR2 is YSYEKL. The chain's CDR3 is CASSRQERSVGDEQFF. In DNA, the CDR3 is TGCGCCAGCAGCCGACAGGAACGGTCGGTAGGCGATGAGCAGTTCTTC.

This chain joins TRBV5-6 and TRBJ1-2; D gene uncertain. The CDR3 is 14 amino acids. Germline CDR1 reads SGHDT; CDR2 reads YYEEEE. V was shortened by 3 bases and J by 5 bases, with 14 bases between the two germline ends. CDR3 DNA: TGTGCCAGCAGCTCGTCCAACAGAAGATATGGCTACACCTTC. As protein: CASSSSNRRYGYTF.